This TCR beta chain was identified in a study of graft-versus-host responses after intestinal transplantation. Study as a whole: All recipients were transplanted with multivisceral, liver-intestinal, or isolated intestinal grafts. Induction using anti-thymocyte globulin, followed by tacrolimus and steroids for 3 to 4 years, was given to all recipients. Study-wide points: GvH clones appeared in recipient marrow, some first in ileum or blood.

On this clone itself: Its target is unknown.

The CDR3 length is 21 residues. V gave up 4 bases and J gave up 0 bases; unmatched junction bases: 17. Looked up from germline, CDR1 is LGHNA and CDR2 is YSLEER. Measured with immunoSEQ multiplex PCR; TCRdb has only the in-frame clones, and not every one. The profile shows tens of thousands of clones, approximately 94% of them singletons. This sequence originates from a human donor who was the organ donor for an intestinal transplant. The chain carries TRBV4-3 and TRBJ2-1; 11 nucleotides match TRBD2. Sample: unstimulated CD4+ T cells sorted from spleen or lymph node cells, taken before transplant. Written as DNA, the CDR3 is TGCGCCAGCAGCCTAGACCCCTACCCTAGCGGGGGGAGGAGCTCCTACAATGAGCAGTTCTTC. Translating it yields CASSLDPYPSGGRSSYNEQFF.